The source of this TCR beta chain is a study of tumor and adjacent non-tumor tissue in lung cancer. No cell sorting was done before RNA was extracted from the tissue. The normal lung tissue was taken more than 3 cm from the tumor edge. The library came from three nested PCR rounds adapted from ARM-PCR protocols. TCRdb re-derived calls from the multiplex PCR reads in MiXCR, one entry per CDR3 protein. Among about 67,000 distinct CDR3 sequences, more than 75% were seen once, and the ten largest hold 40% to 55%. The CDR3 length is 15 residues. Germline assignment: CDR1 DFQATT and CDR2 SNEGSKA (reference sequence). For this clonotype: Germline and junction disagree at one end, which may indicate a read error.

The chain recombines TRBV20-1 with TRBJ2-1; the D gene is possibly TRBD2 (5 bases). What was sequenced was distant non-tumor lung tissue. This TCR was recovered from a man in his 60s with non-small cell lung cancer. The CDR3 bases are TGCAATGCTAGATTAGTCGAGGGAGTCTCAAATGAGCTGTTCTTC. This gives the protein CNARLVEGVSNELFF.